This TCR beta chain derives from a study of OX40 agonist ivuxolimab in advanced cancers. Profiled with immunoSEQ multiplex PCR; TCRdb holds only in-frame clones, not every one. The sample contains tens of thousands of clones, 92% of which appear only once. CDR3 length equals 15 residues. Germline lookup yields CDR1 SGHTA and CDR2 FQGTGA. Trimming removed 3 bases from V and 0 bases from J, with 8 bases in between. J is TRBJ2-2 and V is TRBV7-3, with no clear D. The TCR sequence derives from an adult with an advanced solid tumor such as melanoma, head and neck, liver or kidney cancer. The specimen was CD4+ or CD8+ T cells sorted from blood, collected in a trial of the OX40 agonist ivuxolimab. The CDR3 DNA sequence: TGTGCCAGCAGCTTGGCAGGACCGAACACCGGGGAGCTGTTTTTT. This translates into CASSLAGPNTGELFF.